This TCR beta chain was observed in a study of identical twins. Unique molecular identifiers were present on the cDNA, which also gained a universal primer site by template switching. TCRdb reanalysed the 5' RACE reads using MiXCR and keeps one entry per CDR3 protein. The repertoire consists of 1.5 million to 2 million distinct CDR3 sequences, with 32% occurring once and the leading ten covering approximately 0.25%. All donors comprised healthy Caucasians. Deletions cut 4 bases from V and 4 bases from J, with 8 bases between. The CDR3 sequence is 12 residues long. Germline-derived CDR1 and CDR2 are SNHLY and FYNNEI. This clonotype came up many times.

This TCR was recovered from a newborn girl in good health. The chain combines TRBV2 with TRBJ2-7; D gene uncertain. Sequenced material: cord blood. The CDR3 loop reads CASSGLGYEQYF. The DNA of the CDR3 is TGTGCCAGCAGTGGGCTGGGGTACGAGCAGTACTTC.